The 17 T cell receptor beta chains below were found in one sample sequenced in a study of OX40 agonist ivuxolimab in advanced cancers. The assay was immunoSEQ multiplex PCR, and TCRdb's table has in-frame clones only and misses some. The sample has fewer than 80,000 clones; roughly nine tenths are singletons. Sequences were derived from CD4+ or CD8+ T cells sorted from blood, sampled in a trial of the OX40 agonist ivuxolimab. The source is an adult with an advanced solid tumor such as melanoma, head and neck, liver or kidney cancer.

This clone is a singleton in its sample. The chain carries TRBV11-2 and TRBJ2-7; the D gene is possibly TRBD2 (6 bases). The CDR3 covers 15 residues. Germline values: CDR1 SGHAT, CDR2 FQNNGV. The ends were cut back, 3 bases at V and 4 bases at J, with 16 bases in the middle. The CDR3, as DNA: TGTGCCAGCAGCTTTACGAGGGAGGACTTTTACGAGCAGTACTTC. It encodes CASSFTREDFYEQYF.

This chain uses TRBV28 with TRBJ2-3, with D hard to call. This CDR3 region has 14 residues. The germline V gene has CDR1 MDHEN and CDR2 SYDVKM. V was pared by 5 bases and J by 10 bases, with 19 bases between. The CDR3 DNA follows: TGTGCCAGCAGTCTCTCAGTAACTACGGCTGCGCAGTATTTT. Its translation is CASSLSVTTAAQYF.

The V and J genes are TRBV28 and TRBJ2-7; D not resolved. The CDR3 covers 11 residues. The germline V gene has CDR1 MDHEN and CDR2 SYDVKM. Trimming shortened V by 6 bases and J by 5 bases, and 8 bases separated the two germline ends. CDR3 DNA sequence: TGTGCCAGCAGCCCTCGGGACGAGCAGTACTTC. It yields the protein CASSPRDEQYF. Full variable domain (missing parts from reference TRBV28 and TRBJ2-7): DVKVTQSSRYLVKRTGEKVFLECVQDMDHENMFWYRQDPGLGLRLIYFSYDVKMKEKGDIPEGYSVSREKKERFSLILESASTNQTSMYLCASSPRDEQYFGPGTRLTVT.

CDR3: CASSILGQGHTEAFF. In nucleotides, the CDR3 is TGTGCCAGCAGTATTCTGGGACAGGGGCACACTGAAGCTTTCTTT. The genes are TRBV6-1 and TRBJ1-1; TRBD1 aligns across 10 bases. V lost 5 bases to trimming and J lost 3 bases; unmatched junction nucleotides: 6. CDR1 is MNHNS, CDR2 SASEGT, per germline. The CDR3 runs 15 residues.

As DNA, the CDR3 is TGTGCCAGCAGCGCCGGGACAATCACCGACATCTCTGGAAACACCATATATTTT. Encoded protein: CASSAGTITDISGNTIYF. The chain is built from TRBV5-5 and TRBJ1-3; tentatively, D is TRBD1 (6 bases). CDR3 length: 18 residues. Germline assignment: CDR1 SGHKS and CDR2 YYEKEE (reference sequence). Trimming took 4 bases from V and 0 from J, leaving 20 bases between them.

This clone was detected once. The chain recombines TRBV9 with TRBJ2-1, with TRBD2 identical over 7 bases. Germline CDR1 reads SGDLS; CDR2 reads YYNGEE. The CDR3 is 15 residues long. After removal of 3 bases from V and 8 bases from J, the junction contained 11 bases not matched to a gene. The CDR3 DNA is TGTGCCAGCAGCGCTAGCGGAGTACATCTGGATGAGCAGTTCTTC. Translated: CASSASGVHLDEQFF.

Here the CDR3 DNA reads TGTGCCAGCAGCTTGAGGGAGCTCCCCTATGGCTACACCTTC. It codes for CASSLRELPYGYTF. V gene TRBV5-6 combines with J gene TRBJ1-2; unclear D gene. CDR1 and CDR2 from the germline V gene are SGHDT and YYEEEE. The CDR3 is 14 amino acids. Trimming removed 1 base at V and 4 bases at J, with 11 bases between.

The chain links TRBV11-3 to TRBJ2-3; possible D gene TRBD2, 5 bases. Trimming removed 4 bases at V and 3 bases at J, with 11 bases between. The CDR3 covers 14 residues. CDR1 SGHNT and CDR2 YENEEA come from the germline V gene. The CDR3 bases are TGTGCCAGCAGCTACGGACCGGGGACAGATACGCAGTATTTT. Translation: CASSYGPGTDTQYF.

This rearrangement joins TRBV11-3 to TRBJ2-5; no clear D. The length of the CDR3 is 13 residues. Germline CDR1 and CDR2: SGHNT and YENEEA. V dropped 11 bases and J dropped 2 bases, with 15 bases sitting between them. CDR3 loop: CASVELGQETQYF. As DNA, the CDR3 is TGTGCCTCGGTGGAGCTCGGGCAAGAGACCCAGTACTTC.

The chain employs TRBV4-3 and TRBJ1-1; possible D gene TRBD1, 5 bases. V shed 6 bases and J shed 11 bases, with 22 bases lying between them. The CDR3 extends over 14 amino acids. Per germline, CDR1 LGHNA and CDR2 YSLEER. The CDR3: CASSPGRETRRAFF. The CDR3 nucleotides read TGCGCCAGCAGTCCCGGCAGGGAGACTCGCAGGGCTTTCTTT.

The gene calls are TRBV19 and TRBJ1-1; the match to TRBD1 covers 7 bases. V lost 5 bases, J lost 4 bases, and 10 bases stayed unmatched. This CDR3 has 15 amino acids. In germline, CDR1 is LNHDA, CDR2 SQIVND (reference sequence). The DNA for the CDR3 is TGTGCCAGTAGTGGGGGGCGACAGGGTAGCACTGAAGCTTTCTTT. It specifies CASSGGRQGSTEAFF.

Comment on this clone: At one boundary the junction diverges from the germline segment, which might be a read error. The chain uses TRBV4-1 and TRBJ1-2; 9 nucleotides match TRBD1. In germline, CDR1 is MGHRA, CDR2 YSYEKL. This CDR3 comprises 11 residues. CDR3 nucleotide sequence: TGTGCCAGCAGCCAGGGACAGGGAAACACCTTC. Translating it yields CASSQGQGNTF.

J is TRBJ1-1 and V is TRBV27; D is uncertain. Per the germline V gene, CDR1 is MNHEY and CDR2 is SMNVEV (reference sequence). This CDR3 region has 13 residues. V lost 5 bases to trimming and J lost 3 bases, with 10 bases between them. The CDR3 protein is CASSQSGYTEAFF. As DNA, the CDR3 is TGTGCCAGCAGTCAGTCAGGATACACTGAAGCTTTCTTT.

The chain carries TRBV19 and TRBJ1-5; no reliable D call. CDR1 LNHDA and CDR2 SQIVND come from the germline V gene (reference sequence). This CDR3 has 13 residues. Trimming shortened V by 6 bases and J by 1 base, and 7 bases separated the two germline ends. CDR3 nucleotide sequence: TGTGCCAGTAGCCGCCGAAGCAATCAGCCCCAGCATTTT. Its protein is CASSRRSNQPQHF. Using reference TRBV19 and TRBJ1-5 for the parts outside the CDR3, the full variable domain is DGGITQSPKYLFRKEGQNVTLSCEQNLNHDAMYWYRQDPGQGLRLIYYSQIVNDFQKGDIAEGYSVSREKKESFPLTVTSAQKNPTAFYLCASSRRSNQPQHFGDGTRLSIL.

The chain uses TRBV9 and TRBJ1-2; 8 bases line up with TRBD1. Germline-derived CDR1 and CDR2 are SGDLS and YYNGEE. Losses at the gene ends were 3 bases for V and 6 bases for J; bases not matched to a gene: 7. CDR3 length equals 14 residues. CDR3 sequence (DNA): TGTGCCAGCAGCGACGGGGACAGGTTGAATGGCTACACCTTC. Protein sequence: CASSDGDRLNGYTF. Full variable domain (remainder filled in from reference TRBV9 and TRBJ1-2): DSGVTQTPKHLITATGQRVTLRCSPRSGDLSVYWYQQSLDQGLQFLIQYYNGEERAKGNILERFSAQQFPDLHSELNLSSLELGDSALYFCASSDGDRLNGYTFGSGTRLTVV.

The V and J genes are TRBV25-1 and TRBJ1-1, with D possibly matching TRBD1 (5 bases). The CDR3 extends over 17 amino acids. Per germline, CDR1 MGHDK and CDR2 SYGVNS. Trimming removed 0 bases from V and 3 bases from J, with 17 bases in between. CDR3 residues: CASSEYSVGEGYTEAFF. The CDR3 coding sequence is TGTGCCAGCAGTGAATATTCAGTGGGGGAGGGGTACACTGAAGCTTTCTTT. Full variable domain (missing parts from reference TRBV25-1 and TRBJ1-1): EADIYQTPRYLVIGTGKKITLECSQTMGHDKMYWYQQDPGMELHLIHYSYGVNSTEKGDLSSESTVSRIRTEHFPLTLESARPSHTSQYLCASSEYSVGEGYTEAFFGQGTRLTVV.

The genes are TRBV4-2 and TRBJ1-1; D unclear. The CDR3 loop spans 14 amino acids. Trimming left V 1 base short and J 5 bases short, with 11 bases between. The germline gives CDR1 LGHNA, CDR2 YNFKEQ. The chain's CDR3 is CASSQGLGRTEAFF. In nucleotides, the CDR3 is TGTGCCAGCAGCCAAGGCTTGGGTAGGACTGAAGCTTTCTTT.